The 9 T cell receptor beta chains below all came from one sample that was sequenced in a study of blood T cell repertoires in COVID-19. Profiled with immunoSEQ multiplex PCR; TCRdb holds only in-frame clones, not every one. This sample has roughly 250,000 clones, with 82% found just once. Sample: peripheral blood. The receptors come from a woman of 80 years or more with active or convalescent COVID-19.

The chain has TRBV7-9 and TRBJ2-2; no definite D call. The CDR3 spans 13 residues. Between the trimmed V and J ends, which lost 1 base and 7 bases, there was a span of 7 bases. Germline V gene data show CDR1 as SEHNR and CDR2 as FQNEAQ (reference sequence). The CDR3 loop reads CASSLVPHGELFF. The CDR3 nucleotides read TGTGCCAGCAGCTTAGTCCCCCACGGGGAGCTGTTTTTT.

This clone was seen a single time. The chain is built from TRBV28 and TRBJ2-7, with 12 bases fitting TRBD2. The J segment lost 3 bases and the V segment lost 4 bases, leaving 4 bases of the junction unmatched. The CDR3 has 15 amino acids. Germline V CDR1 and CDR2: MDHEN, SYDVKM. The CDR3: CASSSLAGGGYEQYF. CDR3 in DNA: TGTGCCAGCAGTTCACTAGCGGGGGGCGGCTACGAGCAGTACTTC.

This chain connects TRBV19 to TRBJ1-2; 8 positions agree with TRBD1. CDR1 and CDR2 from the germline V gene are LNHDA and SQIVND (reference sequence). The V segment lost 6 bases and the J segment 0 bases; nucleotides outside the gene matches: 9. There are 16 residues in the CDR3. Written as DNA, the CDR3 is TGTGCCAGTAGCCAGACGGACAGGGTGACTAACTATGGCTACACCTTC. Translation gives CASSQTDRVTNYGYTF.

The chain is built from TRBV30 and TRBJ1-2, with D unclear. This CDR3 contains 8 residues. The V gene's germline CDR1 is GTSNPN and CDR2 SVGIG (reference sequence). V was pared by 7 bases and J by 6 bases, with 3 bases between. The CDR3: CALDGYTF. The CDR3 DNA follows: TGTGCCTTAGATGGCTACACCTTC.

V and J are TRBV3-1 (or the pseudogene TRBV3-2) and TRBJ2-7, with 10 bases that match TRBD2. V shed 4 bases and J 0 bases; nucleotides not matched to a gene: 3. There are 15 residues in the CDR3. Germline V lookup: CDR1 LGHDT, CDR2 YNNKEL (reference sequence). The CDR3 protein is CASSPGTSVSYEQYF. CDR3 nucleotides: TGTGCCAGCAGCCCCGGGACTAGCGTCTCCTACGAGCAGTACTTC.

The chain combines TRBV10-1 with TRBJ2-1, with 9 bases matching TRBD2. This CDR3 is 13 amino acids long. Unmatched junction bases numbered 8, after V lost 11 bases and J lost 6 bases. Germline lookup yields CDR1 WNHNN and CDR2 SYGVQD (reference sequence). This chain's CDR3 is CAPRGGRANEQFF. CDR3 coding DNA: TGCGCCCCCCGGGGCGGGAGGGCCAATGAGCAGTTCTTC.

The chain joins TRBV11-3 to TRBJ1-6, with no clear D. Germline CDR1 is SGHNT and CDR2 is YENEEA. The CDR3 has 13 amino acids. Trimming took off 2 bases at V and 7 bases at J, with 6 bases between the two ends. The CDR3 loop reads CASSLMRNSPLHF. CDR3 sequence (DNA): TGTGCCAGCAGCTTAATGCGGAATTCACCCCTCCACTTT.

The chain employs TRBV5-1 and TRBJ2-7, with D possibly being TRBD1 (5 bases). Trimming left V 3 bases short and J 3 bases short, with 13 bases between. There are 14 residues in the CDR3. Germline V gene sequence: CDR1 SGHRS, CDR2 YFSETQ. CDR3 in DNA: TGCGCCAGCAGCTCTTTGGGGCAGCTCTACGAGCAGTACTTC. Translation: CASSSLGQLYEQYF.

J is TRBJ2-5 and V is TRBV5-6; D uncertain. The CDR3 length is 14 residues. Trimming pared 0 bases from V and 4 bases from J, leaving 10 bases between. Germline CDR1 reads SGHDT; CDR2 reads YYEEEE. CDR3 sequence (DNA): TGTGCCAGCAGCTTGGGTTCCGGGTTAGAGACCCAGTACTTC. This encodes CASSLGSGLETQYF.